These T cell receptor beta chains were read from a single sample in a study of blood T cell repertoires in COVID-19. Generated by immunoSEQ multiplex PCR, the TCRdb table keeps only in-frame clones and is missing some. The sample contains 150,000 to 180,000 clones, about 86% of which appear only once. Sequencing was done on a sample of peripheral blood. The origin of the receptors is an older woman with acute or convalescent COVID-19. Both conserved end residues are part of each CDR3. A D gene is named only where the DNA matches it firmly. Clone size, where shown, is once, few, many, or a class for clones that have expanded.

J gene: TRBJ1-4; clone size: NA; V gene: TRBV28; D gene: TRBD1; CDR3 DNA: TGTGCCAGCAGGACAGGGAGTGAAAAACTGTTTTTT; CDR3 protein: CASRTGSEKLFF
J gene: TRBJ2-5; clone size: NA; V gene: TRBV10-2; D gene: TRBD2; CDR3 DNA: TGCGCCAGCACAAGGACTAGCGGGGGAGCGAACCAGTACTTC; CDR3 protein: CASTRTSGGANQYF
J gene: TRBJ1-5; clone size: NA; V gene: TRBV19; D gene: NA; CDR3 DNA: TGTGCCAGTAGTCCCTTGTCAGGGCGCCAGCCCCAGCATTTT; CDR3 protein: CASSPLSGRQPQHF
J gene: TRBJ1-2; clone size: NA; V gene: TRBV7-3; D gene: NA; CDR3 DNA: TGTGCCAGCAGCCAGGATAGTACCTCCTATGGCTACACCTTC; CDR3 protein: CASSQDSTSYGYTF
J gene: TRBJ1-4; clone size: NA; V gene: TRBV7-9; D gene: NA; CDR3 DNA: TGTGCCAGCAGTTTAAACCAGGAAAAACTGTTTTTT; CDR3 protein: CASSLNQEKLFF
J gene: TRBJ1-1; clone size: NA; V gene: TRBV7-3; D gene: NA; CDR3 DNA: TGTGCCAGCAGCTTACAGGGCCACACTGAAGCTTTCTTT; CDR3 protein: CASSLQGHTEAFF
J gene: TRBJ1-6; clone size: once; V gene: TRBV28; D gene: TRBD1; CDR3 DNA: TGTGCCAGCGGCTTGACAGGGGAAGGTTCACCCCTCCACTTT; CDR3 protein: CASGLTGEGSPLHF
J gene: TRBJ1-5; clone size: NA; V gene: TRBV6-2/TRBV6-3; D gene: NA; CDR3 DNA: TGTGCCAGCAGTTACATGGGAGGTGCTCAGCCCCAGCATTTT; CDR3 protein: CASSYMGGAQPQHF
J gene: TRBJ1-2; clone size: NA; V gene: TRBV28; D gene: TRBD1; CDR3 DNA: TGTGCCAGCAGTTTATCGATCACAGGGGGCAGCTATGGCTACACCTTC; CDR3 protein: CASSLSITGGSYGYTF
J gene: TRBJ2-2; clone size: NA; V gene: TRBV19; D gene: NA; CDR3 DNA: TGTGCCAGTAGTATAGGTGGTAGAGCCGGGGAGCTGTTTTTT; CDR3 protein: CASSIGGRAGELFF
J gene: TRBJ2-7; clone size: few; V gene: TRBV6-2/TRBV6-3; D gene: TRBD1; CDR3 DNA: TGTGCCAGCAGTTACGGTCGGACAGGATACGAGCAGTACTTC; CDR3 protein: CASSYGRTGYEQYF
J gene: TRBJ2-5; clone size: NA; V gene: TRBV15; D gene: NA; CDR3 DNA: TGTGCCACCAGCAGGTCATCGACTACCCAAGAGACCCAGTACTTC; CDR3 protein: CATSRSSTTQETQYF
J gene: TRBJ2-7; clone size: NA; V gene: TRBV6-5; D gene: TRBD2; CDR3 DNA: TGTGCCAGCAGTTACTCACAGGGCAGCGGGGGGAACGAGCAGTACTTC; CDR3 protein: CASSYSQGSGGNEQYF
J gene: TRBJ1-1; clone size: NA; V gene: TRBV6-6; D gene: TRBD1; CDR3 DNA: TGTGCCAGCAACAAGGGGGCAGGAGGGACTGAAGCTTTCTTT; CDR3 protein: CASNKGAGGTEAFF
J gene: TRBJ1-1; clone size: NA; V gene: TRBV3-1/TRBV3-2; D gene: NA; CDR3 DNA: TGTGCCAGCAGCCCCCGACAGCCAATGAACACTGAAGCTTTCTTT; CDR3 protein: CASSPRQPMNTEAFF
J gene: TRBJ1-5; clone size: NA; V gene: TRBV30; D gene: TRBD1; CDR3 DNA: TGTGCCTGGAGTGAAAGGACAGGGGTCAATCAGCCCCAGCATTTT; CDR3 protein: CAWSERTGVNQPQHF
J gene: TRBJ1-2; clone size: NA; V gene: TRBV7-9; D gene: NA; CDR3 DNA: TGTGCCAGCAGCTTAGATGGGGGCGCGGGCTACACCTTC; CDR3 protein: CASSLDGGAGYTF
J gene: TRBJ1-2; clone size: NA; V gene: TRBV18; D gene: TRBD1; CDR3 DNA: TGTGCCAGCTCAGCGTCCTCAGGGACAGGCTATGGCTACACCTTC; CDR3 protein: CASSASSGTGYGYTF
J gene: TRBJ2-3; clone size: NA; V gene: TRBV5-1; D gene: TRBD2; CDR3 DNA: TGCGCCAGCAGCTTGGTAGCGGGGTACACAGATACGCAGTATTTT; CDR3 protein: CASSLVAGYTDTQYF
J gene: TRBJ1-5; clone size: NA; V gene: TRBV7-2; D gene: TRBD1; CDR3 DNA: TGTGCCAGCAGCTGGACAGGCCTCAAGGAGCCCCAGCATTTT; CDR3 protein: CASSWTGLKEPQHF
J gene: TRBJ2-3; clone size: NA; V gene: TRBV7-3; D gene: TRBD2; CDR3 DNA: TGTGCCAGCAGCTCCGCCGGGGGGGATACGCAGTATTTT; CDR3 protein: CASSSAGGDTQYF
J gene: TRBJ1-1; clone size: NA; V gene: TRBV12-3/TRBV12-4; D gene: TRBD1; CDR3 DNA: TGTGCCAGCAACACAGGGGGCTACACTGAAGCTTTCTTT; CDR3 protein: CASNTGGYTEAFF
J gene: TRBJ1-6; clone size: NA; V gene: TRBV6-6; D gene: NA; CDR3 DNA: TGTGCCAGCAGTTCCCCTGCTGGCGGAGGGGATTCACCCCTCCACTTT; CDR3 protein: CASSSPAGGGDSPLHF
J gene: TRBJ2-1; clone size: NA; V gene: TRBV7-7; D gene: TRBD2; CDR3 DNA: TGTGCCAGCAGCTTAGGGCGGGGGGATTACAATGAGCAGTTCTTC; CDR3 protein: CASSLGRGDYNEQFF
J gene: TRBJ1-5; clone size: few; V gene: TRBV7-8; D gene: NA; CDR3 DNA: TGTGCCAGCAGCTTAGTCGGGGGAACGAATCAGCCCCAGCATTTT; CDR3 protein: CASSLVGGTNQPQHF
J gene: TRBJ1-2; clone size: NA; V gene: TRBV10-1; D gene: TRBD1; CDR3 DNA: TGCGCCAGCAGCAATCCGGGACAGGGGGTTGATGGCTACACCTTC; CDR3 protein: CASSNPGQGVDGYTF
J gene: TRBJ1-2; clone size: NA; V gene: TRBV4-1; D gene: NA; CDR3 DNA: TGCGCCAGCAGCCTTACGAAGGACAGCCTGGGGGACTATGGCTACACCTTC; CDR3 protein: CASSLTKDSLGDYGYTF
J gene: TRBJ2-1; clone size: NA; V gene: TRBV7-9; D gene: NA; CDR3 DNA: TGTGCCAGCAGCTACGGCACCAGGAACAATGAGCAGTTCTTC; CDR3 protein: CASSYGTRNNEQFF
J gene: TRBJ1-2; clone size: NA; V gene: TRBV5-1; D gene: NA; CDR3 DNA: TGCGCCAGCAGCTTCGAAGGGGAGGACTATGGCTACACCTTC; CDR3 protein: CASSFEGEDYGYTF
J gene: TRBJ1-2; clone size: NA; V gene: TRBV30; D gene: NA; CDR3 DNA: TGTGCCTGGAGTGAAAACAGTGGCTATGGCTACACCTTC; CDR3 protein: CAWSENSGYGYTF
J gene: TRBJ2-2; clone size: NA; V gene: TRBV7-3; D gene: TRBD2; CDR3 DNA: TGTGCCAGCAGCTTAAACCCTAGCGGGGGTGTCGGGCCCGGGGAGCTGTTTTTT; CDR3 protein: CASSLNPSGGVGPGELFF
J gene: TRBJ1-2; clone size: few; V gene: TRBV7-3; D gene: TRBD1; CDR3 DNA: TGTGCCAGCAGCTTAACTCCAGGGGGCGGCTATGGCTACACCTTC; CDR3 protein: CASSLTPGGGYGYTF